Detailed here is one T cell receptor beta chain. Its specificity is not known. The data were obtained in a study of shared clonotypes between healthy human individuals. Sorted-subset replicate PCR reactions contained roughly 200 ng DNA, corresponding to approximately 30,000 T cell genomes. Some clones are missing from TCRdb's copy, which holds only in-frame ones; the method was immunoSEQ multiplex PCR. The sample lists 2 million to 2.5 million clones, approximately 93% occurring once. From CD4+ cells came CD45RA+ naive and CD45RA-negative memory subsets. V trimming: 2 bases; J trimming: 7 bases; junction bases outside the gene matches: 11. Germline V gene sequence: CDR1 GTSNPN, CDR2 SVGIG (reference sequence). The CDR3 extends over 14 amino acids. Study-level results: Some naive CD4 clonotypes, around 5%, turned up in common across a handful of donors. Non-shared clonotypes had lower generation probabilities than those shared by all four donors.

This sequence joins TRBV30 and TRBJ2-7, with 7 nucleotides matching TRBD2. The receptor was isolated from a man younger than 30 in good health. Some clones in this sample may be carry-over from other donors' samples. Sequenced input: naive CD4+ T cells from PBMCs. Regarding subset: CD45RA+ positively selected. CDR3 nucleotides: TGTGCCTGGAGTTTTTGGACTAGTCCCGGAGAGCAGTACTTC. Translation: CAWSFWTSPGEQYF.